This T cell receptor (beta chain) was identified during a study of monozygotic twins with cystic fibrosis. For the study at large: Library input was three micrograms of fragmented DNA, with about 15 PCR cycles. Study observations and caveats: V usage most resembled the co-twin in 13 of 16 pairs.

Only a few counts were recorded for this clone. Its antigen is unidentified. Clones were sequenced by immunoSEQ multiplex PCR, and TCRdb holds only the in-frame ones, with some missing. There are about 36,000 clones in the sample; 84% occur only once, and approximately 1.8% lies in the top ten. Germline CDR1 reads SGHTA; CDR2 reads FQGNSA. The CDR3 length is 15 residues. Trimming removed 0 bases from V and 4 bases from J, with 9 bases in between. The sequence came from a girl aged 2-10 years with cystic fibrosis. Material: blood. The V and J genes are TRBV7-2 and TRBJ1-4; D gene unclear. The CDR3 reads CASSLAPVLNEKLFF. Written as DNA, the CDR3 is TGTGCCAGCAGCTTAGCGCCAGTCCTTAATGAAAAACTGTTTTTT.